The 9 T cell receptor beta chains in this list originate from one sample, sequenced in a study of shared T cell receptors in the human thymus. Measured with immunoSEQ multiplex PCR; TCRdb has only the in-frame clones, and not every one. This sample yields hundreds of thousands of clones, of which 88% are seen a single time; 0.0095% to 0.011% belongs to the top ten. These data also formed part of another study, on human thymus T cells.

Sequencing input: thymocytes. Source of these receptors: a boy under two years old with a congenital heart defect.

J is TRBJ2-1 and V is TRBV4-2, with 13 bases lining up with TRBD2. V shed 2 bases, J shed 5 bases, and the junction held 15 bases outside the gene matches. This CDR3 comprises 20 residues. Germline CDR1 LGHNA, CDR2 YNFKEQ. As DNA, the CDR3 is TGTGCCAGCAGCCAACTATTGACTAGCGGGAGGAGAGGGTCCCACAATGAGCAGTTCTTC. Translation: CASSQLLTSGRRGSHNEQFF.

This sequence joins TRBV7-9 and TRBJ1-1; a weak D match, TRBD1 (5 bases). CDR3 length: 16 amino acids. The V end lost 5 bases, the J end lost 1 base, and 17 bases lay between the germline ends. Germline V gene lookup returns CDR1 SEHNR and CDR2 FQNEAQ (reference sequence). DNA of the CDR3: TGTGCCAGCAGCCCCAACGGGGGGGGTAGGAACACTGAAGCTTTCTTT. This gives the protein CASSPNGGGRNTEAFF.

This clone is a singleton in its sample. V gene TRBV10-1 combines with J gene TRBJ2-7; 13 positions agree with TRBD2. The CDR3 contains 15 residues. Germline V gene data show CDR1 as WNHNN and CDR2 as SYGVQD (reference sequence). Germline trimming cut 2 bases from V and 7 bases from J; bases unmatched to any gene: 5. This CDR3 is CASSETLAGGWEQYF. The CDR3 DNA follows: TGCGCCAGCAGTGAGACACTAGCGGGAGGGTGGGAGCAGTACTTC.

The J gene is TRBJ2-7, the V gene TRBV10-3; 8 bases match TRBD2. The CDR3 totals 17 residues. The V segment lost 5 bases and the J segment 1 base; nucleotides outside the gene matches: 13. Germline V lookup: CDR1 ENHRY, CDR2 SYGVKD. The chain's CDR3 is CAISRTSGTQGSYEQYF. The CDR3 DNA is TGTGCCATCAGTCGAACTAGCGGAACCCAAGGATCCTACGAGCAGTACTTC.

CDR3 in amino acids: CASSYRDRGQPQHF. For the CDR3, the DNA is TGTGCCAGCAGTTACCGGGACAGGGGACAGCCCCAGCATTTT. The V gene is TRBV28, the J gene TRBJ1-5, with 10 positions matching TRBD1. Trimming took 4 bases from V and 7 from J; bases not matched to a gene: 4. This CDR3 has 14 residues. Per germline, CDR1 MDHEN and CDR2 SYDVKM.

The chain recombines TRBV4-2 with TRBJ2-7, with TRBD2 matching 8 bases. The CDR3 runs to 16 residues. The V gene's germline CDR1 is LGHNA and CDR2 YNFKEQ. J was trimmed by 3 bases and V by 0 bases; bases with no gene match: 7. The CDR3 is CASSQDPAGDLYEQYF. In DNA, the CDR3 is TGTGCCAGCAGCCAAGATCCAGCGGGGGATCTCTACGAGCAGTACTTC.

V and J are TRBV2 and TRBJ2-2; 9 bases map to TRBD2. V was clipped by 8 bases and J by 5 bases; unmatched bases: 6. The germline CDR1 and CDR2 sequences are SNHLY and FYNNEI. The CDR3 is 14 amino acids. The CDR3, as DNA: TGTGCCAGCGGCCTAGCGGGATCGACCGGGGAGCTGTTTTTT. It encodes CASGLAGSTGELFF.

The CDR3 region is CASSLGKRDGVTGELFF. CDR3 nucleotide sequence: TGTGCCAGCAGCTTAGGGAAGCGGGACGGGGTCACCGGGGAGCTGTTTTTT. V and J are TRBV13 and TRBJ2-2, with TRBD2 matching 7 bases. There are 17 residues in the CDR3. J was trimmed by 4 bases and V by 0 bases; bases with no gene match: 8. The germline V gene encodes CDR1 PRHDT and CDR2 FYEKMQ (reference sequence).

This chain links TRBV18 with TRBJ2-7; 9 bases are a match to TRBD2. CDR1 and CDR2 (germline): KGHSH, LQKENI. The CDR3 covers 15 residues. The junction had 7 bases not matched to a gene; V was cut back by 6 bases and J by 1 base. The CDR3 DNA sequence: TGTGCCAGCTCGCCGACTAGCGGAATTTCCTACGAGCAGTACTTC. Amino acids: CASSPTSGISYEQYF.